The 29 T cell receptor beta chains below come from one sample, sequenced in a study of blood T cell repertoires in COVID-19. Profiling relied on immunoSEQ multiplex PCR, and the TCRdb table lists in-frame clones only, not all of them. The top ten clones hold 33% of a sample with tens of thousands of clones, around 78% of them seen once. What was sequenced was peripheral blood. Every receptor here comes from a man aged 55 to 70 with acute or convalescent COVID-19.

The chain carries TRBV5-6 and TRBJ2-1; 15 nucleotides agree with TRBD2. Trimming took 4 bases from V and 4 from J; bases not matched to a gene: 3. The length of the CDR3 is 16 residues. Germline CDR1 SGHDT, CDR2 YYEEEE. CDR3 residues: CASSRGLAGGYNEQFF. In DNA form, the CDR3 reads TGTGCCAGCAGCCGCGGACTAGCGGGAGGGTACAATGAGCAGTTCTTC.

This chain uses TRBV28 with TRBJ2-7; 13 nucleotides line up with TRBD2. The CDR3 is made up of 15 amino acids. Germline lookup yields CDR1 MDHEN and CDR2 SYDVKM. The junction had 6 bases not matched to a gene; V was cut back by 6 bases and J by 4 bases. Written as DNA, the CDR3 is TGTGCCAGCAGGAGGACTAGCGGGAGAATGTACGAGCAGTACTTC. Amino acid sequence: CASRRTSGRMYEQYF.

The chain has TRBV15 and TRBJ2-5, with 11 bases identical to TRBD1. The CDR3 runs 15 residues. J lost 4 bases, V lost 2 bases, and 3 bases had no gene match. The germline V gene has CDR1 LNHNV and CDR2 YYDKDF (reference sequence). The DNA of the CDR3 is TGTGCCACCAGCAGATCGGGACAGGGGGGAGAGACCCAGTACTTC. Protein product: CATSRSGQGGETQYF.

This chain uses TRBV5-1 with TRBJ2-7; the match to TRBD1 covers 7 bases. The ends lost 4 bases at V and 1 base at J; junction bases unmatched: 2. This CDR3 region has 13 residues. Germline lookup yields CDR1 SGHRS and CDR2 YFSETQ. CDR3 residues: CASSTGQSYEQYF. In nucleotides, the CDR3 is TGCGCCAGCAGCACGGGACAGTCCTACGAGCAGTACTTC.

The rearrangement uses TRBV7-7 and TRBJ2-2; 7 nucleotides match TRBD1. Germline CDR1 SSHAT, CDR2 FNYEAQ (reference sequence). The CDR3 is made up of 14 amino acids. The CDR3 region has the DNA TGTGCTACCACGGACAGGTCCCACGGGGGGGAGCTGTTTTTT. Its translation: CATTDRSHGGELFF.

A few counts support this clone. The V gene is TRBV28, the J gene TRBJ1-1, with D possibly being TRBD1 (6 bases). Trimming removed 6 bases from V and 3 bases from J, with 14 bases in between. Germline CDR1 and CDR2: MDHEN and SYDVKM. The CDR3 runs 14 residues. The DNA of the CDR3 is TGTGCCAGCAGACCAAGACAGGTATACACTGAAGCTTTCTTT. It specifies CASRPRQVYTEAFF.

The chain carries TRBV3-1 (or the pseudogene TRBV3-2) and TRBJ1-1; possible D gene TRBD1, 5 bases. The CDR3 has 14 residues. The ends were cut back, 5 bases at V and 3 bases at J, with 13 bases in the middle. Germline assignment: CDR1 LGHDT and CDR2 YNNKEL (reference sequence). CDR3 in DNA: TGTGCCAGCAGCAGGGACTCCGGCCACACTGAAGCTTTCTTT. It encodes CASSRDSGHTEAFF.

This chain joins TRBV10-3 and TRBJ1-2, with 8 bases that match TRBD1. Per the germline V gene, CDR1 is ENHRY and CDR2 is SYGVKD. This CDR3 is 12 amino acids long. The V segment lost 7 bases and the J segment 6 bases; nucleotides outside the gene matches: 4. The CDR3 coding sequence is TGTGCCATCACAGGGGGCCGACATGGCTACACCTTC. As protein: CAITGGRHGYTF.

This chain links TRBV5-1 with TRBJ2-1; 9 bases are a match to TRBD2. Trimming at V came to 6 bases and at J to 0 bases, leaving 16 bases not matched to a gene. Germline lookup yields CDR1 SGHRS and CDR2 YFSETQ. The CDR3 is 19 amino acids. The CDR3 loop reads CASKRVRGISGSSYNEQFF. CDR3 coding DNA: TGCGCCAGCAAGCGGGTGCGGGGAATTAGCGGGAGCTCCTACAATGAGCAGTTCTTC.

The chain carries TRBV5-1 and TRBJ2-1; 8 bases are a match to TRBD2. V dropped 4 bases and J dropped 5; count of bases not matched to a gene: 8. Germline CDR1 SGHRS, CDR2 YFSETQ. The CDR3 is made up of 15 amino acids. CDR3 residues: CASSPEGAGDNEQFF. DNA of the CDR3: TGCGCCAGCAGCCCGGAAGGAGCGGGAGACAATGAGCAGTTCTTC.

This clone was observed a few times. The V call is TRBV6-2 or TRBV6-3, the J call TRBJ1-2; 7 nucleotides match TRBD1. Germline trimming cut 1 base from V and 2 bases from J; bases unmatched to any gene: 4. This CDR3 is built from 15 residues. Germline V gives CDR1 MNHEY, CDR2 SVGEGT. CDR3 protein: CASSYLTGKNYGYTF. The CDR3 DNA reads TGTGCCAGCAGTTACTTGACAGGGAAAAACTATGGCTACACCTTC.

The V gene is TRBV5-1, the J gene TRBJ1-1; the D gene is possibly TRBD1 (5 bases). CDR3 length: 14 residues. Trimming cost V 2 bases and J 1 base, with 9 bases left between them. Germline V gene sequence: CDR1 SGHRS, CDR2 YFSETQ. CDR3 region: CASSFQDTNTEAFF. CDR3 DNA: TGCGCCAGCAGCTTCCAGGACACGAACACTGAAGCTTTCTTT.

The CDR3 here is CASSSTSVSYEQYF. Written as DNA, the CDR3 is TGTGCCAGCAGCTCGACTAGCGTCTCCTACGAGCAGTACTTC. This chain links TRBV7-2 with TRBJ2-7, with TRBD2 matching over 8 bases. The junction had 2 bases not matched to a gene; V was cut back by 4 bases and J by 0 bases. Per germline, CDR1 SGHTA and CDR2 FQGNSA. The CDR3 is made up of 14 amino acids.

V usage is TRBV28 and J usage is TRBJ1-1, with D maybe TRBD1 (5 bases). The CDR3 extends over 16 amino acids. Germline CDR1 is MDHEN and CDR2 is SYDVKM. V was trimmed by 4 bases and J by 1 base, leaving 16 bases between them. CDR3: CASSSSGGIGNTEAFF. The CDR3, as DNA: TGTGCCAGCAGTTCGAGTGGGGGGATTGGGAACACTGAAGCTTTCTTT.

In this sample, this clone turned up a few times. CDR3 protein: CASRENLSNQPQHF. CDR3 nucleotides: TGTGCCAGCAGGGAGAACCTTAGCAATCAGCCCCAGCATTTT. V and J are TRBV6-5 and TRBJ1-5; D is ambiguous. Per germline, CDR1 MNHEY and CDR2 SVGAGI. Trimming cost V 6 bases and J 0 bases, with 9 bases left between them. The CDR3 is 14 residues long.

V usage is TRBV7-6 and J usage is TRBJ2-3; weak D call: TRBD2 (5 bases). The V and J ends lost 6 bases and 0 bases respectively, with 13 bases between them. This CDR3 is built from 15 residues. Germline CDR1 reads SGHVS; CDR2 reads FNYEAQ. The CDR3 loop is CASRIGGFSTDTQYF. The CDR3 coding sequence is TGTGCCAGCAGGATTGGCGGGTTTAGCACAGATACGCAGTATTTT.

The rearrangement joins TRBV18 to TRBJ1-5, with 9 bases aligning to TRBD1. Germline CDR1 KGHSH, CDR2 LQKENI. With 3 bases clipped from V and 6 bases from J, the junction kept 6 bases outside the gene matches. The CDR3 sequence is 15 residues long. The DNA for the CDR3 is TGTGCCAGCTCACCGGACAGGGGTCAGGGTCAGCCCCAGCATTTT. It is translated as CASSPDRGQGQPQHF.

The CDR3 DNA reads as TGTGCCATCAGGTCGGGACAGGGAGACACCGGGGAGCTGTTTTTT. Amino acid sequence: CAIRSGQGDTGELFF. This sequence joins TRBV10-3 and TRBJ2-2; 9 positions agree with TRBD1. Trimming at V came to 6 bases and at J to 3 bases, leaving 5 bases not matched to a gene. Germline V lookup: CDR1 ENHRY, CDR2 SYGVKD. The CDR3 spans 15 residues.

V and J are TRBV13 and TRBJ2-3; the D gene is possibly TRBD1 (5 bases). V was trimmed by 6 bases and J by 0 bases, leaving 25 bases between them. CDR3 length: 19 amino acids. Germline V CDR1 and CDR2: PRHDT, FYEKMQ (reference sequence). The CDR3 sequence: CASSYVNYRRLISTDTQYF. In nucleotides, the CDR3 is TGTGCCAGCAGTTATGTAAATTACAGGAGATTGATTAGCACAGATACGCAGTATTTT.

This clone was detected only a few times. The chain is built from TRBV28 and TRBJ2-2, with no clear D. The CDR3 is 15 amino acids. CDR1 is MDHEN and CDR2 is SYDVKM in the germline V gene. V was pared by 4 bases and J by 4 bases, with 13 bases between. CDR3 region: CASSYQALGTGELFF. The CDR3 DNA is TGTGCCAGCAGTTATCAGGCTTTGGGCACCGGGGAGCTGTTTTTT.

The chain uses TRBV7-9 and TRBJ2-1, with 7 bases lining up with TRBD2. Looked up from germline, CDR1 is SEHNR and CDR2 is FQNEAQ (reference sequence). Trimming at V came to 4 bases and at J to 0 bases, leaving 6 bases not matched to a gene. This CDR3 region has 16 residues. The CDR3, as DNA: TGTGCCAGCAGCTCCACTAGCGCCAGCTCCTACAATGAGCAGTTCTTC. It translates to CASSSTSASSYNEQFF.

This sequence joins TRBV6-5 and TRBJ2-2, with 10 bases matching TRBD1. The ends lost 5 bases at V and 5 bases at J; junction bases unmatched: 5. Per the germline V gene, CDR1 is MNHEY and CDR2 is SVGAGI. The CDR3 has 15 amino acids. For the CDR3, the DNA is TGTGCCAGCAGTAGCCGGGACAGGGGAACCGGGGAGCTGTTTTTT. This sequence encodes CASSSRDRGTGELFF.

The chain couples TRBV30 to TRBJ1-4; 7 positions agree with TRBD1. This CDR3 is built from 16 residues. CDR1 is GTSNPN, CDR2 SVGIG, per germline (reference sequence). The ends lost 1 base at V and 1 base at J; junction bases unmatched: 6. The CDR3 loop is CAWSAPYRGTNEKLFF. Written as DNA, the CDR3 is TGTGCCTGGAGTGCCCCCTACAGGGGAACTAATGAAAAACTGTTTTTT.

The chain carries TRBV18 and TRBJ1-5, with D uncertain. CDR3 length: 14 amino acids. V was cut by 3 bases and J by 4 bases, with 10 bases left in between. In germline, CDR1 is KGHSH, CDR2 LQKENI. The CDR3 DNA reads as TGTGCCAGCTCACCCTCTGGCACGAATCAGCCCCAGCATTTT. It yields the protein CASSPSGTNQPQHF.

The genes are TRBV9 and TRBJ2-7, with D tentatively TRBD2 (6 bases). The CDR3 is made up of 17 amino acids. Per the germline V gene, CDR1 is SGDLS and CDR2 is YYNGEE. Deletions cut 4 bases from V and 5 bases from J, with 25 bases between. In DNA form, the CDR3 reads TGTGCCAGCAGCTCCACCGTTCCTCGGAGGGCCTTCAACGAGCAGTACTTC. It codes for CASSSTVPRRAFNEQYF.

This clone was observed a single time. The chain employs TRBV5-1 and TRBJ2-7, with D possibly TRBD1 on 6 matching bases. V was clipped by 0 bases and J by 0 bases, with 7 bases between them. CDR1 and CDR2 from the germline V gene are SGHRS and YFSETQ. The CDR3 totals 14 residues. The CDR3 spells CASSLGDTSYEQYF. CDR3 bases: TGCGCCAGCAGCTTGGGGGACACCTCCTACGAGCAGTACTTC.

The chain is built from TRBV19 and TRBJ1-5; TRBD1 matches at 9 bases. The CDR3 is 15 residues long. The V gene's germline CDR1 is LNHDA and CDR2 SQIVND (reference sequence). With 4 bases clipped from V and 5 bases from J, the junction kept 6 bases outside the gene matches. CDR3 nucleotide sequence: TGTGCCAGTAGTACCGGGACAGGGATGTATCAGCCCCAGCATTTT. Translated: CASSTGTGMYQPQHF.

The gene calls are TRBV10-3 and TRBJ2-1; no firm D call. V dropped 8 bases and J dropped 0 bases, with 14 bases sitting between them. The CDR3 is made up of 15 amino acids. Germline V lookup: CDR1 ENHRY, CDR2 SYGVKD. CDR3 sequence reads: CAIAPERSSYNEQFF. As DNA, the CDR3 is TGTGCCATCGCCCCGGAGCGATCCTCCTACAATGAGCAGTTCTTC.

The chain recombines TRBV11-2 with TRBJ2-3; D is possibly TRBD2 (6 bases). The V end lost 5 bases, the J end lost 4 bases, and 10 bases lay between the germline ends. The CDR3 is 13 residues long. In germline, CDR1 is SGHAT, CDR2 FQNNGV. CDR3 loop: CASSLTGADTQYF. Here the CDR3 DNA reads TGTGCCAGCAGCCTGACGGGGGCAGATACGCAGTATTTT.